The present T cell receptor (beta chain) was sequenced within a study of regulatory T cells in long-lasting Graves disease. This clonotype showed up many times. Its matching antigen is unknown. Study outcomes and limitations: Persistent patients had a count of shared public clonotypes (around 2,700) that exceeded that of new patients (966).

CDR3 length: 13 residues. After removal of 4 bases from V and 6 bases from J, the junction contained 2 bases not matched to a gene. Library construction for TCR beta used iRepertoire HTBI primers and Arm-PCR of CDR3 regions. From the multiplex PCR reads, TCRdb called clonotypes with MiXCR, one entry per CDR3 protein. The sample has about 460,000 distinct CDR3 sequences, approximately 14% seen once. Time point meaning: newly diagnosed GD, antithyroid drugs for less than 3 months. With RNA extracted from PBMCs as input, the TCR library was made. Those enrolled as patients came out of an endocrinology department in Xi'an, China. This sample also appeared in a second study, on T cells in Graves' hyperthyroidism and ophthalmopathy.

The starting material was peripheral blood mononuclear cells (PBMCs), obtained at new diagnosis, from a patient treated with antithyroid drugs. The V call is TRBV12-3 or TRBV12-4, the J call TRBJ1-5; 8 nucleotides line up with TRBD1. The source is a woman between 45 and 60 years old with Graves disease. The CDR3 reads CASSSGGPQPQHF. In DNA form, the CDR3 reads TGTGCCAGCAGTTCAGGGGGCCCTCAGCCCCAGCATTTT.